These T cell receptor beta chains were read from a single sample in a study of blood T cell repertoires in COVID-19. Produced via immunoSEQ multiplex PCR; TCRdb's table is partial and in-frame only. The data show 200,000 to 300,000 clones, with approximately 86% seen just once and about 2% held by the top ten. Source material: peripheral blood. These receptors were taken from a man aged 30-40 years with active or convalescent COVID-19. CDR3s include the opening cysteine and the closing phenylalanine or tryptophan. Each record gives: D gene, J gene, CDR3 length, V gene, CDR3 protein, CDR3 DNA. The D gene is left open where the match is weak.

D gene: -; J gene: TRBJ2-1; CDR3 length: 17; V gene: TRBV4-3; CDR3 protein: CASSPTRGRGGYNEQFF; CDR3 DNA: TGCGCCAGCAGCCCTACCAGGGGGCGGGGGGGCTACAATGAGCAGTTCTTC
D gene: TRBD2; J gene: TRBJ2-4; CDR3 length: 16; V gene: TRBV3-1/TRBV3-2; CDR3 protein: CASTSGGASAKNIQYF; CDR3 DNA: TGTGCCAGCACTAGCGGGGGGGCCTCGGCCAAAAACATTCAGTACTTC
D gene: TRBD1; J gene: TRBJ2-4; CDR3 length: 15; V gene: TRBV10-3; CDR3 protein: CATRPETGAKNIQYF; CDR3 DNA: TGTGCCACCCGGCCCGAGACAGGGGCCAAAAACATTCAGTACTTC
D gene: TRBD1; J gene: TRBJ1-6; CDR3 length: 15; V gene: TRBV19; CDR3 protein: CASRRDRGLASPLHF; CDR3 DNA: TGTGCCAGTAGACGGGACAGGGGGCTTGCTTCACCCCTCCACTTT
D gene: -; J gene: TRBJ2-7; CDR3 length: 13; V gene: TRBV27; CDR3 protein: CASSQDDSYEQYF; CDR3 DNA: TGTGCCAGCAGTCAGGACGACAGCTACGAGCAGTACTTC
D gene: TRBD2; J gene: TRBJ2-5; CDR3 length: 17; V gene: TRBV9; CDR3 protein: CASSVGQLAGAQETQYF; CDR3 DNA: TGTGCCAGCAGCGTAGGGCAGCTAGCGGGAGCTCAAGAGACCCAGTACTTC
D gene: TRBD1; J gene: TRBJ1-1; CDR3 length: 15; V gene: TRBV6-2/TRBV6-3; CDR3 protein: CASSSPGQGNTEAFF; CDR3 DNA: TGTGCCAGCAGCTCTCCCGGACAGGGGAACACTGAAGCTTTCTTT
D gene: -; J gene: TRBJ2-7; CDR3 length: 16; V gene: TRBV3-1/TRBV3-2; CDR3 protein: CASSPYRSLSAYEQYF; CDR3 DNA: TGTGCCAGCAGCCCCTACAGATCCCTCTCGGCATACGAGCAGTACTTC
D gene: -; J gene: TRBJ1-1; CDR3 length: 13; V gene: TRBV5-4; CDR3 protein: CASRLGVNTEAFF; CDR3 DNA: TGTGCCAGCAGACTGGGAGTGAACACTGAAGCTTTCTTT
D gene: TRBD1; J gene: TRBJ2-1; CDR3 length: 15; V gene: TRBV6-5; CDR3 protein: CASSWDRGLGNEQFF; CDR3 DNA: TGTGCCAGCAGTTGGGACAGGGGTTTGGGTAATGAGCAGTTCTTC
D gene: -; J gene: TRBJ1-4; CDR3 length: 13; V gene: TRBV3-1/TRBV3-2; CDR3 protein: CVPTGCRNEKLFF; CDR3 DNA: TGTGTCCCTACAGGGTGCCGCAATGAAAAACTGTTTTTT